Listed here are 8 T cell receptor beta chains from one sample, sequenced in a study of T cell clonality in common variable immunodeficiency. Assay: immunoSEQ multiplex PCR; the TCRdb copy retains only in-frame clones and omits some. The sample is made up of roughly 50,000 clones, none counted only once. The sample taken for sequencing was peripheral blood mononuclear cells. The receptors shown here come from a person aged 18 to 70 in good health.

Worth noting for this clone: The sequenced fragment ends 3 residues before the CDR3 boundary, so the rest is inferred from the germline J gene. This chain connects TRBV2 to TRBJ1-2, with a tentative D call TRBD1 (6 bases). The V end was cut by 1 base, the J end by 2 bases, with 14 bases between. The germline gives CDR1 SNHLY, CDR2 FYNNEI. The CDR3 runs 16 residues. The sequenced part of the CDR3 DNA is TGTGCCAGCAGTGAAGAGAGGGGGAGGTCCAACTATGGC. Its protein is CASSEERGRSNYG. In full, the CDR3 reads CASSEERGRSNYGYTF.

This clone was counted ten times or more. The sequenced fragment ends 3 residues before the CDR3 boundary, so the rest is inferred from the germline J gene. The chain uses TRBV11-2 and TRBJ1-2, with a tentative D call TRBD1 (6 bases). V shed 1 base and J shed 0 bases, with 9 bases lying between them. The CDR3 covers 15 residues. CDR1 SGHAT and CDR2 FQNNGV come from the germline V gene. The CDR3 protein is CASSLGGLANYGYTF. Partial CDR3 DNA: TGTGCCAGCAGCTTAGGGGGGCTGGCTAACTATGGC.

This clone was recorded many times. The read ends 3 residues shy of where the CDR3 ends; the end is completed using the germline J gene. The chain links TRBV7-3 to TRBJ2-5; 8 bases are a match to TRBD2. Germline loops: CDR1 SGHTA, CDR2 FQGTGA. The CDR3 extends over 13 amino acids. Germline trimming cut 6 bases from V and 5 bases from J; bases unmatched to any gene: 5. CDR3 amino acids: CASSAERGETQYF. CDR3 DNA (partial): TGTGCCAGCAGTGCTGAGCGGGGGGAGACC.

This clone was detected a few times. The read ends 3 residues before the CDR3 terminus; that terminus is restored from the germline J gene. The chain links TRBV19 to TRBJ1-5; TRBD1 matches 7 bases. The CDR3 is 13 amino acids. Germline trimming cut 5 bases from V and 2 bases from J; bases unmatched to any gene: 0. Germline CDR1 reads LNHDA; CDR2 reads SQIVND (reference sequence). Partial CDR3 DNA: TGTGCCAGTAGTGGGACAGGCAATCAGCCC. Amino acids: CASSGTGNQP. The whole CDR3 region reads CASSGTGNQPQHF.

This clone was found many times. The observed sequence ends 3 residues before the CDR3 terminus, with the missing tail filled in from the germline J gene. The chain combines TRBV11-2 with TRBJ2-7; 9 bases line up with TRBD1. The CDR3 extends over 15 amino acids. The V and J ends lost 3 bases and 1 base, in that order; junction bases with no gene match: 4. From germline, CDR1 is SGHAT and CDR2 FQNNGV. CDR3 DNA (partial): TGTGCCAGCAGCTTCGACAGGGGGTCTTCCTACGAG. Amino acids: CASSFDRGSSYE. The CDR3, in full, reads CASSFDRGSSYEQYF. The whole variable domain, filled in from reference TRBV11-2 and TRBJ2-7, reads EAGVAQSPRYKIIEKRQSVAFWCNPISGHATLYWYQQILGQGPKLLIQFQNNGVVDDSQLPKDRFSAERLKGVDSTLKIQPAKLEDSAVYLCASSFDRGSSYEQYFGPGTRLTVT.

In its sample, this clone was seen many times. The read ends 3 residues shy of where the CDR3 ends; the end is completed using the germline J gene. The chain joins TRBV5-1 to TRBJ2-5, with 15 bases identical to TRBD2. The CDR3 runs to 16 residues. Germline CDR1 and CDR2: SGHRS and YFSETQ. With V trimmed by 4 bases and J by 5 bases, 6 bases remained unmatched. Partial CDR3 DNA: TGCGCCAGCAGCCGAGGACTAGCGGGGGGGAGGGAGACC. Protein sequence: CASSRGLAGGRET. Given in full, the CDR3 is CASSRGLAGGRETQYF.

This clone was seen at least ten times. The DNA ends 3 residues before the CDR3 does, and the rest of the CDR3 is filled in from the germline J gene. The chain couples TRBV9 to TRBJ2-1; 9 bases align to TRBD2. The CDR3 totals 15 residues. V shed 3 bases, J shed 1 base, and the junction held 2 bases outside the gene matches. Germline CDR1 reads SGDLS; CDR2 reads YYNGEE. The sequenced CDR3 bases are TGTGCCAGCAGCGAGACTAGCGGTTCCTACAATGAG. It specifies CASSETSGSYNE. In full, the CDR3 is CASSETSGSYNEQFF. Using reference TRBV9 and TRBJ2-1 for the parts outside the CDR3, the full variable domain is DSGVTQTPKHLITATGQRVTLRCSPRSGDLSVYWYQQSLDQGLQFLIQYYNGEERAKGNILERFSAQQFPDLHSELNLSSLELGDSALYFCASSETSGSYNEQFFGPGTRLTVL.

At least ten counts were recorded for this clone. Read sequence stops 3 residues before the CDR3 end, and the germline J gene provides the missing end. The chain has TRBV7-6 and TRBJ2-7; 9 nucleotides match TRBD1. Trimming at V came to 5 bases and at J to 4 bases, leaving 9 bases not matched to a gene. The CDR3 is made up of 15 amino acids. Germline-derived CDR1 and CDR2 are SGHVS and FNYEAQ. The CDR3 region is CASSRLRDREYEQYF. The CDR3 DNA, read in part, is TGTGCCAGCAGCAGGCTCCGGGACAGGGAGTACGAG.